This TCR beta chain comes out of a study of shared clonotypes between healthy human individuals. Study observations and caveats: Clonotypes which were not shared had lower generation probabilities than clonotypes that all four donors shared.

The table came from immunoSEQ multiplex PCR; TCRdb's copy has only in-frame clones and leaves some out. The profile shows about 2.4 million clones, around nine tenths of them singletons. With V trimmed by 5 bases and J by 3 bases, 10 bases remained unmatched. Germline values: CDR1 SGHTA, CDR2 FQGNSA. The CDR3 runs to 15 residues. Concerning this clone: The antigen remains undetermined.

Sequencing input: naive CD4+ T cells sorted from blood. Subset meaning: CD45RA+ positively selected. The receptor's source is a man aged 18 to 35 in good health. The rearrangement links TRBV7-2 to TRBJ2-7; the match to TRBD1 covers 7 bases. CDR3 sequence reads: CASSLIRDRNYEQYF. The CDR3 DNA reads TGTGCCAGCAGCCTAATCAGGGACAGAAACTACGAGCAGTACTTC.